The present entry profiles one TCR beta chain with its context. This record comes from a study of blood T cell repertoires in COVID-19. Under the authors' procedure: Reference gene primer amplification gave estimated nucleated cell counts. Some clones are missing from TCRdb's copy, which holds only in-frame ones; the method was immunoSEQ multiplex PCR. V and J calls and clone size come straight from that table; D and trimming were deduced from the DNA. The sample has some 150,000 clones, more than 80% seen once. This sequence was found in a human donor in a cohort sampled during active COVID-19. Source material: peripheral blood.

The CDR3 nucleotides read TGTGCCAGCAGCTTAGTAAGCGGGGGGGCAAAAGAGACCCAGTACTTC. It yields the protein CASSLVSGGAKETQYF. The V gene is TRBV7-2, the J gene TRBJ2-5; 10 positions agree with TRBD2. Germline CDR1 SGHTA, CDR2 FQGNSA. The junction had 5 bases not matched to a gene; V was cut back by 1 base and J by 3 bases. CDR3 length equals 16 residues.